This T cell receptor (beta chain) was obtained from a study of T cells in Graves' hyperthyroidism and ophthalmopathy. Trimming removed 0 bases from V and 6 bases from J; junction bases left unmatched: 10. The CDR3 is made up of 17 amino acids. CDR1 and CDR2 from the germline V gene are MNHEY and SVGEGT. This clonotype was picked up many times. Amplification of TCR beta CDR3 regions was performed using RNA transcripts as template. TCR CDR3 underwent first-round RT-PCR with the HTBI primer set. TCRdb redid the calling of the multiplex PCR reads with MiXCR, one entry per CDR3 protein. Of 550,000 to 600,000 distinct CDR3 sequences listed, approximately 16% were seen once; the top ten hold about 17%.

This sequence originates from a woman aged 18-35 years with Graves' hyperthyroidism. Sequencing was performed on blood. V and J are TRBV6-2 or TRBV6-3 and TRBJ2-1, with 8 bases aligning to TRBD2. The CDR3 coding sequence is TGTGCCAGCAGTTACTCTCGGGGGGGGGTGAACCTCAATGAGCAGTTCTTC. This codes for CASSYSRGGVNLNEQFF.